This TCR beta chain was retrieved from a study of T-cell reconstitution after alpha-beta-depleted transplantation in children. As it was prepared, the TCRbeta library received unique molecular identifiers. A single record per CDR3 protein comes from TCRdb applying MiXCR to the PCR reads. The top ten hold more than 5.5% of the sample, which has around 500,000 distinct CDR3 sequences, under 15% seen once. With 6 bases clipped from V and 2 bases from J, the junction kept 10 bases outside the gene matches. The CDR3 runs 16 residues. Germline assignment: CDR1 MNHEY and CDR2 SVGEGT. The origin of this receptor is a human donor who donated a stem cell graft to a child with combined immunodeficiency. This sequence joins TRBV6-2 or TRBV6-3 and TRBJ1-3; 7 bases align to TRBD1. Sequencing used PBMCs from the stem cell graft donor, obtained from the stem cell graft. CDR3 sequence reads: CASRGTALGTGNTIYF. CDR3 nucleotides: TGTGCCAGCAGAGGGACAGCGCTGGGAACTGGAAACACCATATATTTT.